This TCR beta chain was sequenced during a study of regulatory dendritic cells for organ transplantation. Looking at the study overall: Regulatory dendritic cells were monocyte-derived, receiving vitamin D3 on days 0 and 4 and IL-10 on day 4. Overall study results and limits: Regulatory dendritic cells appeared to expand memory CD8+ clones less than mature ones. Memory T cells were less diverse than naive, with memory CD8+ most oligoclonal.

TCRdb keeps only in-frame clones here, not all; method: immunoSEQ multiplex PCR. The sample consists of about 11,000 clones, 60% to 75% of them appearing once. CFSE-labeled sorted T cells met regulatory or mature dendritic cells for over 4 days. CD4+ or CD8+ T cells were sorted as naive CD45RA+ or memory CD45RO+. This CDR3 region has 11 residues. Germline lookup yields CDR1 MGHDK and CDR2 SYGVNS. V lost 11 bases, J lost 3 bases, and 10 bases lay in between. Comments on this clone: Antigen specificity is unknown.

This chain connects TRBV25-1 to TRBJ1-1; D remains unclear. Material for sequencing was memory CD4+ T cells from blood cultured with regulatory dendritic cells. Subset here: CD45RO+ memory T cells. The TCR comes from a human donor in good health. CDR3 amino acids: CASEEDTEAFF. The CDR3 DNA follows: TGTGCCTCCGAGGAGGACACTGAAGCTTTCTTT.